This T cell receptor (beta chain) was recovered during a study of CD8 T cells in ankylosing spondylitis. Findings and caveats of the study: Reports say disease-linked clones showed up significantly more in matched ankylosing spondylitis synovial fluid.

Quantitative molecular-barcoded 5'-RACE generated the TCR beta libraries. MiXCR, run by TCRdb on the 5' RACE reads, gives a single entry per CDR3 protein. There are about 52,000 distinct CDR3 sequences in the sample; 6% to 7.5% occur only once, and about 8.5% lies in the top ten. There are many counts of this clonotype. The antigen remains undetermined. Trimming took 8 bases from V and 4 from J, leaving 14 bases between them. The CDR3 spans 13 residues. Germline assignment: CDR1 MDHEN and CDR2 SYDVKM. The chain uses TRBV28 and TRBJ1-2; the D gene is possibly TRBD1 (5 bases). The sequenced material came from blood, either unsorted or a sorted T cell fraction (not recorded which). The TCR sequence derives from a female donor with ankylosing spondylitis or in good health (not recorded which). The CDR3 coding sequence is TGTGCCAGCCAGCGGACGGACACCTATGGCTACACCTTC. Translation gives CASQRTDTYGYTF.